What follows are 16 T cell receptor beta chains derived from one specimen sequenced in a study of CD8 T cells in Susac syndrome (dated by TCRdb to between 2017 and 2020). The library was produced with the immunoSEQ multiplex PCR assay. RNA was extracted using the RNeasy kit, and roughly 0.5 to 1 microgram was reverse transcribed with random hexamers. The public sequencing data were trimmed at Q25 with fastp and processed into clonotypes with MiXCR by TCRdb, which kept only in-frame beta chains. Here each entry gathers all rows of one CDR3 protein and keeps the most common genes and DNA. The sample records 250,000 to 300,000 distinct CDR3 sequences, 89% of which are singletons. Less than 0.2% of the sample is taken by the ten largest. Sequencing input: CD8+ T cells from PBMCs. The receptors were sampled from a human donor with multiple sclerosis.

The gene calls are TRBV1 and TRBJ1-5. TRBV1 is noted as a pseudogene. CDR3 length: 20 amino acids. Here the CDR3 DNA reads TGCACCAGCAGCCAAGATCTTAGCATTCCGGGAGTAAGGCTGGATCAGCCCCAGCATTTT. As protein: CTSSQDLSIPGVRLDQPQHF.

V usage is TRBV4-2 and J usage is TRBJ2-7; D not resolved. V was trimmed by 5 bases and J by 0 bases, leaving 11 bases between them. CDR1 and CDR2 from the germline V gene are LGHNA and YNFKEQ. This CDR3 region has 14 residues. CDR3 sequence (DNA): TGTGCCAGCAGCTATAGTAGGAACTCCTACGAGCAGTACTTC. It is translated as CASSYSRNSYEQYF.

The chain carries TRBV28 and TRBJ1-5; TRBD1 agrees at 8 bases. Germline CDR1 is MDHEN and CDR2 is SYDVKM. J was trimmed by 6 bases and V by 6 bases; bases with no gene match: 10. This CDR3 has 15 amino acids. This CDR3 is CASRTTGGLSQPQHF. CDR3 sequence (DNA): TGTGCCAGCAGAACCACAGGGGGGTTGAGTCAGCCCCAGCATTTT.

This clonotype has just one count. For the CDR3, the DNA is TGTGCCACGATTAGGGGCCCGAACACCGGGGAGCTGTTTTTT. Its protein product is CATIRGPNTGELFF. This chain connects TRBV19 to TRBJ2-2; tentatively, D is TRBD1 (5 bases). The CDR3 has 14 residues. Per germline, CDR1 LNHDA and CDR2 SQIVND (reference sequence). V was trimmed by 10 bases and J by 0 bases, leaving 12 bases between them.

The J gene is TRBJ2-1, the V gene TRBV27; possible D gene TRBD2, 6 bases. Germline-derived CDR1 and CDR2 are MNHEY and SMNVEV (reference sequence). Trimming cost V 5 bases and J 2 bases, with 16 bases left between them. This CDR3 is built from 16 residues. CDR3 DNA: TGTGCCAGCAGTGGGGTGGAGGGCATAACCTACAATGAGCAGTTCTTC. Translation gives CASSGVEGITYNEQFF.

The chain has TRBV3-1 and TRBJ2-7, with a weak D call TRBD1 (5 bases). CDR1 and CDR2 from the germline V gene are LGHDT and YNNKEL (reference sequence). The CDR3 covers 14 residues. The V end was cut by 0 bases, the J end by 5 bases, with 11 bases between. CDR3 nucleotides: TGTGCCAGCAGCCAAGATCTCAGCAGGGACGAGCAGTACTTC. Translated, it gives CASSQDLSRDEQYF.

This clonotype was observed once. The chain couples TRBV19 to TRBJ2-1; TRBD2 agrees at 7 bases. Trimming cost V 10 bases and J 2 bases; bases outside gene matches: 11. Germline CDR1 and CDR2: LNHDA and SQIVND (reference sequence). This CDR3 contains 15 residues. CDR3 amino acids: CATRKREGTYNEQFF. The CDR3 DNA sequence: TGTGCCACTAGGAAAAGGGAGGGAACCTACAATGAGCAGTTCTTC.

J is TRBJ2-1 and V is TRBV6-5; 12 nucleotides line up with TRBD1. J gave up 7 bases and V 0 bases, and 7 bases lay outside the gene matches. In germline, CDR1 is MNHEY, CDR2 SVGAGI. This CDR3 is 17 amino acids long. CDR3 nucleotides: TGTGCCAGCAGTTACTCGTCCGGGACAGGGGGCCAGAATGAGCAGTTCTTC. This sequence encodes CASSYSSGTGGQNEQFF.

The J gene is TRBJ2-1, the V gene TRBV7-6; the match to TRBD2 covers 7 bases. Unmatched junction bases numbered 11, after V lost 0 bases and J lost 0 bases. CDR1 is SGHVS and CDR2 is FNYEAQ in the germline V gene. This CDR3 comprises 19 residues. This chain's CDR3 is CASSLAFLADSSSYNEQFF. The CDR3 DNA follows: TGTGCCAGCAGCTTAGCTTTCCTAGCGGATTCCAGCTCCTACAATGAGCAGTTCTTC.

The V and J genes are TRBV28 and TRBJ2-4, with TRBD2 matching over 9 bases. Germline V CDR1 and CDR2: MDHEN, SYDVKM. CDR3 size: 21 residues. J was trimmed by 1 base and V by 3 bases; bases with no gene match: 19. Here the CDR3 reads CASSFLAGSTPVLEAKNIQYF. CDR3 nucleotides: TGTGCCAGCAGTTTTCTAGCGGGATCCACACCGGTGCTCGAGGCCAAAAACATTCAGTACTTC.

The rearrangement joins TRBV14 to TRBJ2-7, with D perhaps TRBD1 (7 bases). The length of the CDR3 is 16 residues. The V and J ends lost 0 bases and 2 bases respectively, with 14 bases between them. Germline V gene sequence: CDR1 SGHDN, CDR2 FVKESK. This CDR3 reads CASSQDRGDSPYEQYF. In DNA, the CDR3 is TGTGCCAGCAGCCAAGACAGGGGGGATTCTCCCTACGAGCAGTACTTC. The full variable domain, its missing parts supplied by reference TRBV14 and TRBJ2-7, is EAGVTQFPSHSVIEKGQTVTLRCDPISGHDNLYWYRRVMGKEIKFLLHFVKESKQDESGMPNNRFLAERTGGTYSTLKVQPAELEDSGVYFCASSQDRGDSPYEQYFGPGTRLTVT.

The chain recombines TRBV28 with TRBJ2-7; D is perhaps TRBD1 (5 bases). Germline lookup yields CDR1 MDHEN and CDR2 SYDVKM. The length of the CDR3 is 16 residues. V was cut by 7 bases and J by 2 bases, with 21 bases left in between. This CDR3 reads CASTPRGTTVTYEQYF. CDR3 bases: TGTGCCAGCACCCCTAGGGGAACGACAGTAACCTACGAGCAGTACTTC.

The V call is TRBV28, the J call TRBJ2-7; D is ambiguous. The CDR3 length is 12 residues. V was cut by 6 bases and J by 6 bases, with 12 bases left in between. Germline lookup yields CDR1 MDHEN and CDR2 SYDVKM. This chain's CDR3 is CASSHKAFEQYF. CDR3 in DNA: TGTGCCAGCAGCCACAAAGCGTTCGAGCAGTACTTC.

This rearrangement joins TRBV7-9 to TRBJ2-1; 7 nucleotides line up with TRBD1. With 0 bases clipped from V and 5 bases from J, the junction kept 7 bases outside the gene matches. Germline-derived CDR1 and CDR2 are SEHNR and FQNEAQ (reference sequence). CDR3 length equals 16 residues. CDR3 DNA sequence: TGTGCCAGCAGCTTAGCCCTTGGACAGGTTAACAATGAGCAGTTCTTC. This sequence encodes CASSLALGQVNNEQFF.

The chain is built from TRBV20-1 and TRBJ2-7; 8 bases match TRBD2. The germline gives CDR1 DFQATT, CDR2 SNEGSKA (reference sequence). Losses at the gene ends were 2 bases for V and 1 base for J; bases not matched to a gene: 7. This CDR3 contains 15 residues. The CDR3 is CSARQSGSPSYEQYF. The CDR3 DNA reads TGCAGTGCTAGACAAAGCGGGAGCCCTTCCTACGAGCAGTACTTC.

The rearrangement links TRBV4-2 to TRBJ1-1; D is possibly TRBD1 (5 bases). Looked up from germline, CDR1 is LGHNA and CDR2 is YNFKEQ. This CDR3 has 14 amino acids. The V end was cut by 3 bases, the J end by 1 base, with 9 bases between. The CDR3 loop is CASSQGLENTEAFF. CDR3 bases: TGTGCCAGCAGCCAGGGGCTTGAGAACACTGAAGCTTTCTTT.